The 2 T cell receptor beta chains given below trace back to one sample, sequenced in a study of circulating CD8 cells and anti-PD-1 response in melanoma (dated by TCRdb to about 2020). Sequencing was carried out with a NextSeq 500. The QIAseq Immune Repertoire RNA Library Kit, Human TCR Panel, was used to prepare TCR libraries from about 14 ng of total RNA. In TCRdb, the public reads were trimmed at Q25 with fastp and aligned with MiXCR, with productive beta chains retained. Identical CDR3 proteins give one entry, which carries the most common genes and DNA. The sample profile shows roughly 1,200 distinct CDR3 sequences; 6.7% of them were found once. Around 5.5% of the sample rests with the top ten. Using a BD FACSAria II cell sorter, four subsets defined by PD-1 and/or TIGIT were sorted out of live CD3+CD8+TCRalphabeta+ cells. Sequencing was performed on CD8+ T cells from PBMCs, taken at baseline or after one month of anti-PD-1 therapy (not recorded which). These receptors all come from a human donor with melanoma.

By share, this clonotype ranks as large. The CDR3 spells CASRHSTGANSPLHF. In DNA form, the CDR3 reads TGTGCCAGTAGGCACAGTACAGGGGCAAATTCACCCCTCCACTTT. The J gene is TRBJ1-6, the V gene TRBV19, with 7 bases that match TRBD1. Germline lookup yields CDR1 LNHDA and CDR2 SQIVND (reference sequence). CDR3 length equals 15 residues. Trimming cost V 6 bases and J 7 bases; bases outside gene matches: 9.

This clonotype rates as medium-sized. The rearrangement joins TRBV18 to TRBJ2-3, with TRBD2 as a possible D gene (5 bases). The length of the CDR3 is 15 residues. V was pared by 3 bases and J by 2 bases, with 12 bases between. Germline CDR1 and CDR2: KGHSH and LQKENI. Here the CDR3 DNA reads TGTGCCAGCTCACCGATATCGGGATCCACAGATACGCAGTATTTT. Translated: CASSPISGSTDTQYF.